These 6 T cell receptor beta chains originate from one sample sequenced in a study of Graves' ophthalmopathy and Graves' hyperthyroidism. RNA transcripts were the source from which TCR beta CDR3 regions were amplified. Amplification began with first-round RT-PCR using HTBI primers, then second-round multiplex PCR was performed. TCRdb re-called the multiplex PCR reads through MiXCR, storing one row per CDR3 protein. The sample gives approximately 380,000 distinct CDR3 sequences, more than 20% of which show up once; 2.5% to 3.5% is in the top ten. Sequencing was done on a sample of peripheral blood. Source of these receptors: a woman under 30 with stable Graves' hyperthyroidism.

This clonotype was counted ten times or more. The chain joins TRBV20-1 to TRBJ2-7, with TRBD2 identical over 11 bases. This CDR3 has 15 amino acids. Trimming at V came to 1 base and at J to 0 bases, leaving 2 bases not matched to a gene. Germline V gene lookup returns CDR1 DFQATT and CDR2 SNEGSKA (reference sequence). As DNA, the CDR3 is TGCAGTGCTAGAGTTAGCGGGAGGGACTCCTACGAGCAGTACTTC. This codes for CSARVSGRDSYEQYF.

This clonotype has at least ten counts. This rearrangement joins TRBV30 to TRBJ1-1; D remains unclear. Germline CDR1 is GTSNPN and CDR2 is SVGIG (reference sequence). The CDR3 has 13 amino acids. The germline V and J ends were trimmed by 0 bases and 1 base, with 6 bases remaining between them. CDR3 sequence reads: CAWSVRQNTEAFF. CDR3 DNA: TGTGCCTGGAGTGTCCGACAGAACACTGAAGCTTTCTTT.

This clonotype was recorded many times. The J gene is TRBJ2-7, the V gene TRBV20-1; perhaps TRBD2 as D (6 bases). V was cut by 7 bases and J by 2 bases, with 12 bases left in between. CDR3 length: 12 amino acids. Germline V gene sequence: CDR1 DFQATT, CDR2 SNEGSKA (reference sequence). CDR3 sequence (DNA): TGCAGTGTGAGCGGGCAACCCTACGAGCAGTACTTC. Its translation is CSVSGQPYEQYF.

This clonotype was counted many times. The genes are TRBV2 and TRBJ2-5; possibly TRBD2 for D (5 bases). V lost 1 base and J lost 5, with 8 bases in between. This CDR3 contains 13 residues. Germline values: CDR1 SNHLY, CDR2 FYNNEI. The CDR3 DNA is TGTGCCAGCAGTGAAGACCCGGGGGAGACCCAGTACTTC. Translating it yields CASSEDPGETQYF.

This clonotype was counted only a few times. The V gene is TRBV6-1, the J gene TRBJ1-1; D gene unclear. CDR1 is MNHNS, CDR2 SASEGT, per germline. This CDR3 spans 8 amino acids. V was clipped by 0 bases and J by 13 bases, with 0 bases between them. DNA of the CDR3: TGTGCCAGCAGTGAAGCTTTCTTT. Encoded protein: CASSEAFF.

This clonotype was observed at least ten times. This chain connects TRBV12-3 or TRBV12-4 to TRBJ2-7; TRBD2 is a possible D gene (6 bases). The ends were cut back, 6 bases at V and 2 bases at J, with 11 bases in the middle. This CDR3 comprises 13 residues. As DNA, the CDR3 is TGTGCCAGCAGGTGGGGGGAGGCCTACGAGCAGTACTTC. This encodes CASRWGEAYEQYF.